This T cell receptor beta chain was sequenced in a study of beta chain features in type 1 diabetes. On this clone itself: Its antigen is as yet unknown.

Study-wide results and limits: All four CD4+ subsets of Type 1 diabetes patients contained TCRB CDR3s that were moderately but significantly shorter.

Every isolated RNA sample was fully reverse transcribed, so sequencing captured expressed TCRB transcripts. Clones were sequenced by immunoSEQ multiplex PCR, and TCRdb holds only the in-frame ones, with some missing. This sample has around 110,000 clones, with less than 20% found just once. Cell sorting via CD45RO/CCR7/CD25/CD127/CD95/CD27 was performed to obtain CD4+ naive, central memory, regulatory and stem cell-like memory cells. In germline, CDR1 is SGHRS, CDR2 YFSETQ. V lost 0 bases to trimming and J lost 1 base; unmatched junction nucleotides: 13. This CDR3 contains 19 residues. The sample taken for sequencing was central memory CD4+ T cells from blood. The clonotype comes from a man aged 25 to 40 with type 1 diabetes. This chain uses TRBV5-1 with TRBJ2-7, with 10 nucleotides matching TRBD2. Here the CDR3 reads CASSLDAQLAGGHSYEQYF. CDR3 DNA sequence: TGCGCCAGCAGCTTGGATGCGCAGTTAGCGGGGGGCCATTCCTACGAGCAGTACTTC.